Shown below are 9 T cell receptor beta chains from a single sample sequenced in a study of cytomegalovirus exposure and HLA in healthy donors. The PCR had 60 Vbeta and 13 Jbeta primers. Repertoires were generated with immunoSEQ multiplex PCR, while TCRdb's copy carries only in-frame clones and drops some. The sample has about 150,000 clones; approximately 80% are singletons. Sequencing was performed on PBMCs. The receptors stem from a woman aged 40 to 55 in good health and CMV-seropositive.

J is TRBJ2-1 and V is TRBV9; TRBD2 matches at 7 bases. This CDR3 spans 14 amino acids. CDR1 is SGDLS, CDR2 YYNGEE, per germline. V was clipped by 0 bases and J by 8 bases; unmatched bases: 5. The CDR3 loop reads CASSVETGGYEQFF. CDR3 nucleotide sequence: TGTGCCAGCAGCGTAGAGACGGGAGGCTATGAGCAGTTCTTC.

This chain joins TRBV5-6 and TRBJ2-3; no firm D call. V was shortened by 0 bases and J by 3 bases, with 8 bases between the two germline ends. The CDR3 runs to 14 residues. Germline CDR1 reads SGHDT; CDR2 reads YYEEEE. The CDR3 loop reads CASSLAPGTDTQYF. CDR3 coding DNA: TGTGCCAGCAGCTTGGCGCCCGGGACAGATACGCAGTATTTT.

The genes are TRBV29-1 and TRBJ1-1; D gene uncertain. Trimming cost V 3 bases and J 7 bases, with 15 bases left between them. CDR3 length: 13 residues. Germline V gene sequence: CDR1 SQVTM, CDR2 ANQGSEA. The CDR3, as DNA: TGCAGCGTTGAGTTGGGCGGAGGGCTTGAAGCTTTCTTT. It yields the protein CSVELGGGLEAFF.

V and J are TRBV5-1 and TRBJ2-5; D call uncertain. The CDR3 has 14 amino acids. Trimming left V 4 bases short and J 4 bases short, with 14 bases between. CDR1 and CDR2 from the germline V gene are SGHRS and YFSETQ. CDR3 bases: TGCGCCAGCAGCGTGGCAGGTTCTGGAGAGACCCAGTACTTC. This translates into CASSVAGSGETQYF.

The J gene is TRBJ2-1, the V gene TRBV7-2, with 8 bases lining up with TRBD2. Germline loops: CDR1 SGHTA, CDR2 FQGNSA. The CDR3 extends over 15 amino acids. V lost 4 bases to trimming and J lost 4 bases; unmatched junction nucleotides: 6. CDR3 residues: CASSSGGAFYNEQFF. The CDR3 region has the DNA TGTGCCAGCAGCTCCGGGGGGGCCTTTTACAATGAGCAGTTCTTC. The variable domain in full, completed from reference TRBV7-2 and TRBJ2-1, reads GAGVSQSPSNKVTEKGKDVELRCDPISGHTALYWYRQSLGQGLEFLIYFQGNSAPDKSGLPSDRFSAERTGGSVSTLTIQRTQQEDSAVYLCASSSGGAFYNEQFFGPGTRLTVL.

This clone turned up a few times. The sample holds other DNA sequences that translate to the same CDR3. This chain joins TRBV9 and TRBJ1-1; no clear D gene. Germline CDR1 SGDLS, CDR2 YYNGEE. V shed 3 bases and J shed 2 bases, with 11 bases lying between them. The CDR3 totals 14 residues. The CDR3 sequence: CASSAKERNTEAFF. In DNA form, the CDR3 reads TGTGCCAGCAGCGCGAAGGAGAGAAACACTGAAGCTTTCTTT. Variable domain in full (rest from reference TRBV9 and TRBJ1-1): DSGVTQTPKHLITATGQRVTLRCSPRSGDLSVYWYQQSLDQGLQFLIQYYNGEERAKGNILERFSAQQFPDLHSELNLSSLELGDSALYFCASSAKERNTEAFFGQGTRLTVV.

This chain uses TRBV5-1 with TRBJ2-7; the match to TRBD2 covers 13 bases. V gave up 4 bases and J gave up 2 bases; unmatched junction bases: 3. In germline, CDR1 is SGHRS, CDR2 YFSETQ. This CDR3 has 15 residues. CDR3 DNA: TGCGCCAGCAGCGAGGGACTAGCGGGACCCTACGAGCAGTACTTC. The encoded protein is CASSEGLAGPYEQYF. Using reference TRBV5-1 and TRBJ2-7 for the parts outside the CDR3, the full variable domain is KAGVTQTPRYLIKTRGQQVTLSCSPISGHRSVSWYQQTPGQGLQFLFEYFSETQRNKGNFPGRFSGRQFSNSRSEMNVSTLELGDSALYLCASSEGLAGPYEQYFGPGTRLTVT.

The chain employs TRBV11-1 and TRBJ2-1; TRBD2 aligns across 13 bases. Germline V gene data show CDR1 as SGHAT and CDR2 as FQDESV (reference sequence). J gave up 5 bases and V 3 bases, and 1 base lay outside the gene matches. The CDR3 spans 15 residues. In DNA, the CDR3 is TGTGCCAGCAGCTTCACTAGCGGGAGGGACAATGAGCAGTTCTTC. It encodes CASSFTSGRDNEQFF.

The gene calls are TRBV2 and TRBJ1-4; 8 bases are a match to TRBD1. The J segment lost 2 bases and the V segment lost 6 bases, leaving 5 bases of the junction unmatched. The CDR3 length is 15 residues. The V gene's germline CDR1 is SNHLY and CDR2 FYNNEI. The CDR3 nucleotides are TGTGCCAGCAGGGGGACAGGAGGGACTAATGAAAAACTGTTTTTT. The encoded protein is CASRGTGGTNEKLFF.